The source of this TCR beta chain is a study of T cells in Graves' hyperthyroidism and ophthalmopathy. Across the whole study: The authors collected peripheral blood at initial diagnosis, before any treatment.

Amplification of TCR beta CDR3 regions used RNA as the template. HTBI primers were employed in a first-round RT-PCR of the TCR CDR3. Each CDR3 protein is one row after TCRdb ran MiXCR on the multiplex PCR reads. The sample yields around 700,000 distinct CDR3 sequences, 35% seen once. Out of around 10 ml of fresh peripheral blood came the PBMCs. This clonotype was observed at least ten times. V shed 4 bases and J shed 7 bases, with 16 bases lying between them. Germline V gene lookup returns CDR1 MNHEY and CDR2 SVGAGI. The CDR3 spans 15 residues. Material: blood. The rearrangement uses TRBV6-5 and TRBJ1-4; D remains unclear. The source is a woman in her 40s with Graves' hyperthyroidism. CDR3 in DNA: TGTGCCAGCAGTTCCTGGACTCAATCGGGTGAAAAACTGTTTTTT. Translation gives CASSSWTQSGEKLFF.